This T cell receptor (beta chain) was found in a study of T cell clones after liver transplantation. Of note for this clone: The antigen is undetermined.

Losses at the gene ends were 8 bases for V and 2 bases for J; bases not matched to a gene: 11. CDR3 length: 15 amino acids. Germline lookup yields CDR1 SEHNR and CDR2 FQNEAQ (reference sequence). Some clones are missing from TCRdb's copy, which holds only in-frame ones; the method was immunoSEQ multiplex PCR. The sample has nearly 15,000 clones; 80% to 95% are singletons. Whole-study results and caveats: Post-transplant time points were not standardized, so conclusions are preliminary.

V and J are TRBV7-9 and TRBJ2-7; the match to TRBD2 covers 8 bases. This sample comprised CD8+ T cells from blood, obtained before liver transplant. This clonotype was obtained from a human donor who received a liver transplant. The CDR3: CASSSGGRPPYEQYF. In DNA, the CDR3 is TGTGCCAGCTCAAGTGGCGGGAGGCCCCCCTACGAGCAGTACTTC.